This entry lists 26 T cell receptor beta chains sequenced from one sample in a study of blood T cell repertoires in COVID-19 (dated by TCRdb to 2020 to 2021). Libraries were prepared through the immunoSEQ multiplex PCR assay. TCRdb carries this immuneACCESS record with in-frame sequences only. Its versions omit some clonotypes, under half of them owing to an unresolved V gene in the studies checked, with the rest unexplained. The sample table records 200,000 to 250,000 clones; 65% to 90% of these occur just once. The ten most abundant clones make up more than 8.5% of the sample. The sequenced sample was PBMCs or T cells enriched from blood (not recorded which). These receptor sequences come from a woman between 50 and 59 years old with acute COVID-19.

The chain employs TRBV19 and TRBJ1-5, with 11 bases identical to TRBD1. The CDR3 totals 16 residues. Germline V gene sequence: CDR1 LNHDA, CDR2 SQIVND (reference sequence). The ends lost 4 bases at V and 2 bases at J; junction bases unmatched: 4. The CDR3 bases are TGTGCCAGTAGTACTCCGGGACAGGGGGGCAATCAGCCCCAGCATTTT. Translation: CASSTPGQGGNQPQHF.

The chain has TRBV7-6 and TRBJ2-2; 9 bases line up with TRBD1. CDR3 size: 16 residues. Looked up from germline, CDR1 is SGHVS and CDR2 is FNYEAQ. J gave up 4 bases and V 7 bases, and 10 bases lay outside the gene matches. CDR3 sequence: CASTLTGGIGTGELFF. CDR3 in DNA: TGTGCCAGCACCCTGACAGGGGGAATCGGCACCGGGGAGCTGTTTTTT.

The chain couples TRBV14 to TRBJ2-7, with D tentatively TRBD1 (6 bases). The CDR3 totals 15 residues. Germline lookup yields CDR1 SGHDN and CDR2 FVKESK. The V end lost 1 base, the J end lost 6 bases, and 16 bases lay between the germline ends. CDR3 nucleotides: TGTGCCAGCAGCCAAGTGACAGGACCCCTCTCCGAGCAGTACTTC. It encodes CASSQVTGPLSEQYF.

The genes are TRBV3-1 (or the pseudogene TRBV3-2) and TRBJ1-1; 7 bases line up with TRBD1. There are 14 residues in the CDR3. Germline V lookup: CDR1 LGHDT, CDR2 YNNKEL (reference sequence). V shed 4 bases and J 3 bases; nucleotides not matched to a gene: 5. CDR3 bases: TGTGCCAGCAGCCCAACGACAGGGTACACTGAAGCTTTCTTT. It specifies CASSPTTGYTEAFF.

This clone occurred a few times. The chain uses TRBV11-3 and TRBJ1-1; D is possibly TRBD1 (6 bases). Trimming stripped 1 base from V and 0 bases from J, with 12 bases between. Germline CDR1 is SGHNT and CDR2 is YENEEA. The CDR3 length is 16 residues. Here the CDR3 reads CASSLVGGLMNTEAFF. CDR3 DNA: TGTGCCAGCAGCTTAGTTGGGGGCTTAATGAACACTGAAGCTTTCTTT.

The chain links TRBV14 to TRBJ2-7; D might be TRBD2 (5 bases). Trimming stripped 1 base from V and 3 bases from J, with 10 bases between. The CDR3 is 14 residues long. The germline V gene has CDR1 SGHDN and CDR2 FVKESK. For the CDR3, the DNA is TGTGCCAGCAGCCAAGTCGGGATTAGCTACGAGCAGTACTTC. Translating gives CASSQVGISYEQYF.

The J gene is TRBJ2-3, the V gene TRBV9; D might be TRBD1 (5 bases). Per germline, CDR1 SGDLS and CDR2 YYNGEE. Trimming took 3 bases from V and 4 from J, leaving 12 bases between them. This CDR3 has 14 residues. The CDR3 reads CASSASWGADTQYF. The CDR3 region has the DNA TGTGCCAGCAGCGCGAGTTGGGGCGCAGATACGCAGTATTTT. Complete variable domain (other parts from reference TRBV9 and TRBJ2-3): DSGVTQTPKHLITATGQRVTLRCSPRSGDLSVYWYQQSLDQGLQFLIQYYNGEERAKGNILERFSAQQFPDLHSELNLSSLELGDSALYFCASSASWGADTQYFGPGTRLTVL.

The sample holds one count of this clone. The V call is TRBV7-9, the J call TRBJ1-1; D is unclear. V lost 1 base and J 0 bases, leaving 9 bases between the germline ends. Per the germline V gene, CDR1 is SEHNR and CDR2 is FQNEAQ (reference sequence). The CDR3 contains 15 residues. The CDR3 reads CASSLERALNTEAFF. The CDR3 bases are TGTGCCAGCAGCTTAGAGAGGGCCCTGAACACTGAAGCTTTCTTT.

In DNA, the CDR3 is TGTGCCAGCAATAACGGGGGTTATGGCTACACCTTC. The encoded protein is CASNNGGYGYTF. This rearrangement joins TRBV28 to TRBJ1-2; D is possibly TRBD1 (5 bases). Germline CDR1 is MDHEN and CDR2 is SYDVKM. The CDR3 covers 12 residues. Trimming pared 7 bases from V and 5 bases from J, leaving 11 bases between.

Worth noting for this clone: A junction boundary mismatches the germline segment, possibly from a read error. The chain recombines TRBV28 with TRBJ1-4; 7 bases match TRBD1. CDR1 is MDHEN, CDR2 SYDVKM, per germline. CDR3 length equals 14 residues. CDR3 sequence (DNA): TGTGCCAGCAGCCTCGGACAGGCTAAAGAAAAACTGTTTTTT. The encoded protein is CASSLGQAKEKLFF.

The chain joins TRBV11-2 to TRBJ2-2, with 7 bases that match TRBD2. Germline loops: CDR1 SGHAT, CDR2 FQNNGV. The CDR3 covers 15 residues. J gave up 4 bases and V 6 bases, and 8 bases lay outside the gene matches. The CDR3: CASRQLGGTTGELFF. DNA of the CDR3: TGTGCCAGCAGGCAACTGGGGGGGACCACCGGGGAGCTGTTTTTT.

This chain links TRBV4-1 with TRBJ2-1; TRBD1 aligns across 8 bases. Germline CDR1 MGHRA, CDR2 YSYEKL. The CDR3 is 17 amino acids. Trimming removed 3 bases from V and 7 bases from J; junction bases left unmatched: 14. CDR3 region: CASSHRLGQGRGNEQFF. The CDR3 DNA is TGCGCCAGCAGCCATAGGTTAGGACAGGGTCGTGGAAATGAGCAGTTCTTC.

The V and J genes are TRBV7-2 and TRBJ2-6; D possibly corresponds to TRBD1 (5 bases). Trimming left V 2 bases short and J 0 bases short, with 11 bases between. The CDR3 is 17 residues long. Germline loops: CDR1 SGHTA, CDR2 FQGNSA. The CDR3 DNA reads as TGTGCCAGCAGCTTACAGGGCCCCACCTCTGGGGCCAACGTCCTGACTTTC. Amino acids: CASSLQGPTSGANVLTF.

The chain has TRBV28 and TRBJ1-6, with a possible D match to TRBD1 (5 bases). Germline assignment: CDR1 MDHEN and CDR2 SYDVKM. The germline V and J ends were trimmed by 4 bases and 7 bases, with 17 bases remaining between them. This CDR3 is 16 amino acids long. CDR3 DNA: TGTGCCAGCAGTTATAGAGACAGCGTCCCAAATTCACCCCTCCACTTT. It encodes CASSYRDSVPNSPLHF.

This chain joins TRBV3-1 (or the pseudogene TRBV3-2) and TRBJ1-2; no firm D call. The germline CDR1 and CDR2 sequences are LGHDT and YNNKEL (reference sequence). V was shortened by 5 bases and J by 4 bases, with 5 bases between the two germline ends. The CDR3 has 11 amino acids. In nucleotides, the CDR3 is TGTGCCAGCAGCTCAATCTATGGCTACACCTTC. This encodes CASSSIYGYTF.

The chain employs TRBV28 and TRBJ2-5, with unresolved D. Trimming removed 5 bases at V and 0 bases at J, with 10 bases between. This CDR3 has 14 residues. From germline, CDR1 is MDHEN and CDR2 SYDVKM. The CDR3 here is CASSPAEYQETQYF. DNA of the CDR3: TGTGCCAGCAGTCCCGCTGAGTACCAAGAGACCCAGTACTTC.

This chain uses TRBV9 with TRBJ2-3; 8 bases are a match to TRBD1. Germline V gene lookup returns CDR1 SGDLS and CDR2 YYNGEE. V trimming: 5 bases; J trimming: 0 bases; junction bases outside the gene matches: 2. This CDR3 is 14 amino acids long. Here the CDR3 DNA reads TGTGCCAGCAGGGGACAGGCTAGCACAGATACGCAGTATTTT. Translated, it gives CASRGQASTDTQYF.

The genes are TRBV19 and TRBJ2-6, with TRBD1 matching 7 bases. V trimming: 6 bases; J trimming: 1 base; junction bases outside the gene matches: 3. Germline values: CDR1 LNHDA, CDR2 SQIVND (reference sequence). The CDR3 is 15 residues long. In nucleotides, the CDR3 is TGTGCCAGTAGCACACAGGGGTCTGGGGCCAACGTCCTGACTTTC. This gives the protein CASSTQGSGANVLTF.

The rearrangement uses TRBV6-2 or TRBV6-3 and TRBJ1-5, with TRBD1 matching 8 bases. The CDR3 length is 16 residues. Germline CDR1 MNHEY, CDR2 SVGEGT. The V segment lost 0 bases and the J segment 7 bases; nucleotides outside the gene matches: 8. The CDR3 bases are TGTGCCAGCAGTTACTCGATGGACAGGGTGAGCCAGCCCCAGCATTTT. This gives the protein CASSYSMDRVSQPQHF.

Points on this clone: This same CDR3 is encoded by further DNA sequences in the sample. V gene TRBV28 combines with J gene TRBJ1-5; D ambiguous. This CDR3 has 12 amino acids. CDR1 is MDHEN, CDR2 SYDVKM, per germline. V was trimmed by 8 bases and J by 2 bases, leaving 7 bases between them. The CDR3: CASRTGNQPQHF. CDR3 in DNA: TGTGCCAGCCGCACGGGCAATCAGCCCCAGCATTTT.

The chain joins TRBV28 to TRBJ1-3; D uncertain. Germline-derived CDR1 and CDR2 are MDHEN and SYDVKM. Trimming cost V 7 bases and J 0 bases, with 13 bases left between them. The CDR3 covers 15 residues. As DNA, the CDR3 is TGTGCCAGCACTCCGGGCGGGTACTCTGGAAACACCATATATTTT. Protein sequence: CASTPGGYSGNTIYF.

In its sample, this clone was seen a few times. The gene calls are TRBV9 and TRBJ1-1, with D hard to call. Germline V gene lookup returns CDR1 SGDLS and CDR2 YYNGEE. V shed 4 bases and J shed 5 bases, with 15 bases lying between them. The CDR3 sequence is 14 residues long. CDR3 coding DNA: TGTGCCAGCAGCCCCCAGGCGGGGAGTACTGAAGCTTTCTTT. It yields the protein CASSPQAGSTEAFF.

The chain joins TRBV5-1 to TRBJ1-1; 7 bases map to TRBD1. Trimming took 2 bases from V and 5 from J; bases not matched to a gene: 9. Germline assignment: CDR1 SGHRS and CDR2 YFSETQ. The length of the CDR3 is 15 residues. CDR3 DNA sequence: TGCGCCAGCAGCTTTGGGACAGCCATGGGAACTGAAGCTTTCTTT. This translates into CASSFGTAMGTEAFF.

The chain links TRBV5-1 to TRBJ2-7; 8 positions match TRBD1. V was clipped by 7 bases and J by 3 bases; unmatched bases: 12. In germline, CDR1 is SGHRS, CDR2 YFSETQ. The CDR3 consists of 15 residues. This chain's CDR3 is CASQLRAGGFYEQYF. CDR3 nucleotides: TGCGCCAGCCAGCTTCGGGCAGGGGGCTTCTACGAGCAGTACTTC. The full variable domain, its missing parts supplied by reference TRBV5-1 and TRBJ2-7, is KAGVTQTPRYLIKTRGQQVTLSCSPISGHRSVSWYQQTPGQGLQFLFEYFSETQRNKGNFPGRFSGRQFSNSRSEMNVSTLELGDSALYLCASQLRAGGFYEQYFGPGTRLTVT.

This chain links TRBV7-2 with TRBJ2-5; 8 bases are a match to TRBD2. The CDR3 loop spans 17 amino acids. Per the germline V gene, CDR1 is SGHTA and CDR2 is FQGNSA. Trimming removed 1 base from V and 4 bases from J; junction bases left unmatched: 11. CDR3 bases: TGTGCCAGCAGCTTAGTTCGGGGTTTGGCGGGAGGAGAGACCCAGTACTTC. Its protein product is CASSLVRGLAGGETQYF.

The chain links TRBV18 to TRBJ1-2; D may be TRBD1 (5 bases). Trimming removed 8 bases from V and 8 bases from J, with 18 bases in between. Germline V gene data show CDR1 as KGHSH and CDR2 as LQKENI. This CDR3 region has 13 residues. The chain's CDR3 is CASQNSQQGGYTF. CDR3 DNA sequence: TGTGCCAGCCAGAACTCGCAGCAGGGAGGCTACACCTTC. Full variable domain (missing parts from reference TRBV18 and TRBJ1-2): NAGVMQNPRHLVRRRGQEARLRCSPMKGHSHVYWYRQLPEEGLKFMVYLQKENIIDESGMPKERFSAEFPKEGPSILRIQQVVRGDSAAYFCASQNSQQGGYTFGSGTRLTVV.